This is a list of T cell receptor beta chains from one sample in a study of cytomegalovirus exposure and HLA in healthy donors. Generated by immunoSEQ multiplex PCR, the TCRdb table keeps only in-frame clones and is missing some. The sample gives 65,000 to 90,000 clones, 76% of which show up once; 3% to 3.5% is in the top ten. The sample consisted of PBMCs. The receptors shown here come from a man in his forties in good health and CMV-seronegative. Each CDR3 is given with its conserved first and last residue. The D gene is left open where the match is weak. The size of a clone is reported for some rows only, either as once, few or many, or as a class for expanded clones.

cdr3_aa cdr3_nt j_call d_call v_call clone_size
CASSFERGGYTF TGTGCCAGCAGCTTCGAACGGGGTGGCTACACCTTC TRBJ1-2 . TRBV7-3 few
CASSLPRDFLGYEQYF TGCGCCAGCAGCTTGCCTCGGGACTTCCTTGGTTACGAGCAGTACTTC TRBJ2-7 . TRBV5-1 .
CASSPLHTGDGYTF TGTGCCAGCAGCCCCCTCCACACAGGGGATGGCTACACCTTC TRBJ1-2 TRBD1 TRBV7-6 .
CASSYSGGPSYEQYF TGTGCCAGCAGTTACTCTGGCGGTCCCTCCTACGAGCAGTACTTC TRBJ2-7 . TRBV6-5 .
CASSQLTQAVVGYTF TGCGCCAGCAGCCAACTGACACAGGCCGTTGTGGGCTACACCTTC TRBJ1-2 . TRBV4-1 .
CASTSGSAGGYTF TGCGCCAGCACTAGTGGGAGCGCGGGCGGCTACACCTTC TRBJ1-2 . TRBV5-1 .
CASSIGEPNNYGYTF TGTGCCAGTAGTATCGGGGAGCCGAACAACTATGGCTACACCTTC TRBJ1-2 . TRBV19 .
CASSPYGRLEQETQYF TGTGCCAGCAGCCCCTACGGCCGACTAGAGCAAGAGACCCAGTACTTC TRBJ2-5 . TRBV7-9 .
CASSQKTGVFQETQYF TGTGCCAGCAGCCAAAAGACAGGGGTTTTCCAAGAGACCCAGTACTTC TRBJ2-5 TRBD1 TRBV4-2 .
CASSQDSPGGANYGYTF TGCGCCAGCAGCCAAGATTCTCCCGGGGGGGCGAACTATGGCTACACCTTC TRBJ1-2 . TRBV4-3 .
CASSLGTEYYGYTF TGTGCCAGTAGTTTGGGGACAGAGTATTATGGCTACACCTTC TRBJ1-2 TRBD1 TRBV19 .
CAWRGLAGGTMSTDTQYF TGTGCCTGGAGAGGACTAGCGGGGGGTACTATGAGCACAGATACGCAGTATTTT TRBJ2-3 TRBD2 TRBV30 .
CATSDGATYGYTF TGTGCCACCAGCGATGGGGCGACCTATGGCTACACCTTC TRBJ1-2 . TRBV15 .
CASSGSTEYNEQFF TGCGCCAGCAGCGGCTCGACAGAATACAATGAGCAGTTCTTC TRBJ2-1 . TRBV5-1 once
CASSSERHPEAFF TGCGCCAGCAGCTCGGAGAGGCATCCTGAAGCTTTCTTT TRBJ1-1 . TRBV5-1 few
CASSIRTGGGVF TGTGCCAGCAGTATCCGGACAGGGGGCGGCGTCTTC TRBJ2-1 TRBD1 TRBV28 .
CASSLGTGGYEQYF TGCGCCAGCAGCTTGGGGACGGGGGGCTACGAGCAGTACTTC TRBJ2-7 TRBD2 TRBV5-1 .
CAPTRVSYGYTF TGTGCCCCTACGCGGGTCTCCTATGGCTACACCTTC TRBJ1-2 . TRBV19 once
CASSASGAGNTEAFF TGTGCCAGCAGCGCCTCAGGGGCGGGGAACACTGAAGCTTTCTTT TRBJ1-1 . TRBV25-1 .
CASSLVGGEQFF TGTGCCAGCAGCTTAGTGGGGGGAGAGCAGTTCTTC TRBJ2-1 . TRBV7-3 .
CASSYSRGASYGYTF TGTGCCAGCAGTTACTCGCGGGGCGCAAGCTATGGCTACACCTTC TRBJ1-2 . TRBV6-5 .
CASSQDLPRIAGGPTGELFF TGCGCCAGCAGCCAAGATTTGCCCAGAATTGCGGGGGGCCCCACCGGGGAGCTGTTTTTT TRBJ2-2 TRBD2 TRBV4-3 .
CASQLTGEETQYF TGCGCCAGCCAACTTACAGGGGAAGAGACCCAGTACTTC TRBJ2-5 TRBD1 TRBV5-1 .
CAVKDSGTGAAGELFF TGTGCCGTCAAGGATTCCGGGACAGGGGCAGCCGGGGAGCTGTTTTTT TRBJ2-2 TRBD1 TRBV10-3 .
CAWSVQAVWETQYF TGTGCCTGGAGTGTGCAGGCTGTGTGGGAGACCCAGTACTTC TRBJ2-5 . TRBV30 .
CASSSEYRAGGYTF TGTGCCAGCAGTTCTGAATACAGGGCTGGTGGCTACACCTTC TRBJ1-2 . TRBV28 .
CASSDGAGGPTDTQYF TGTGCCAGCAGTGACGGAGCGGGGGGGCCCACAGATACGCAGTATTTT TRBJ2-3 TRBD2 TRBV6-4 .
CASSLILEDYEQYF TGTGCCAGCAGCTTAATTCTAGAAGATTACGAGCAGTACTTC TRBJ2-7 . TRBV11-2 .
CASSPTQTGANEKLFF TGTGCCAGCTCACCTACGCAGACCGGGGCTAATGAAAAACTGTTTTTT TRBJ1-4 . TRBV18 .
CASSPGGGNTGELFF TGTGCCAGCAGCCCCGGGGGGGGCAACACCGGGGAGCTGTTTTTT TRBJ2-2 TRBD2 TRBV7-3 .
CASRPRGSGANVLTF TGTGCCAGCAGACCCAGGGGATCTGGGGCCAACGTCCTGACTTTC TRBJ2-6 . TRBV2 .
CASSLGGGKAEAFF TGCGCCAGCAGCTTAGGGGGGGGGAAGGCTGAAGCTTTCTTT TRBJ1-1 . TRBV5-1 few
CASSLDMVGGRSGNTIYF TGCGCCAGCAGCTTGGATATGGTCGGGGGTCGCTCTGGAAACACCATATATTTT TRBJ1-3 . TRBV5-1 .
CASSQLDRSHGYTF TGCGCCAGCAGCCAGCTGGACAGGAGCCATGGCTACACCTTC TRBJ1-2 TRBD1 TRBV4-3 .
CASSLGGLSNEKLFF TGTGCCAGCAGCTTGGGTGGGCTCAGTAATGAAAAACTGTTTTTT TRBJ1-4 . TRBV5-4 .
CASNTYNRGNGELFF TGTGCCAGCAACACCTACAACAGGGGGAACGGGGAGCTGTTTTTT TRBJ2-2 TRBD1 TRBV6-1 .
CASRQGIAGELFF TGTGCCAGTAGACAGGGGATTGCCGGGGAGCTGTTTTTT TRBJ2-2 TRBD1 TRBV19 .
CASSPLGGAGTDTQYF TGTGCCAGCAGCCCATTGGGGGGGGCCGGCACAGATACGCAGTATTTT TRBJ2-3 . TRBV11-3 .
CASSRGQRTYNEQFF TGTGCCAGCAGCCGCGGACAGAGGACCTACAATGAGCAGTTCTTC TRBJ2-1 . TRBV11-3 .
CASTETSGESYEQYF TGTGCCAGCACTGAGACTAGCGGGGAGTCCTACGAGCAGTACTTC TRBJ2-7 TRBD2 TRBV2 .
CASSQEDRGQETQYF TGTGCCAGCAGCCAAGAAGACAGGGGCCAAGAGACCCAGTACTTC TRBJ2-5 TRBD1 TRBV4-2 few
CASSWGTGYNSPLHF TGTGCCAGCAGCTGGGGGACAGGTTATAATTCACCCCTCCACTTT TRBJ1-6 TRBD1 TRBV5-6 .
CASSNTVNTEAFF TGTGCCAGCAGTAACACAGTGAACACTGAAGCTTTCTTT TRBJ1-1 . TRBV6-1 few
CASSWNGGSEAFF TGTGCCAGCAGCTGGAACGGGGGGTCGGAAGCTTTCTTT TRBJ1-1 . TRBV7-3 .
CASSPGTDNEQFF TGTGCCAGCAGCCCCGGGACAGACAATGAGCAGTTCTTC TRBJ2-1 TRBD1 TRBV7-3 .
CASSVATGLMNTEAFF TGTGCCAGCAGCGTAGCAACAGGGCTCATGAACACTGAAGCTTTCTTT TRBJ1-1 . TRBV9 .
CASSYSDRETQYF TGTGCCAGCAGTTACTCAGACAGAGAGACCCAGTACTTC TRBJ2-5 . TRBV6-5 .
CAGDRGLNTEAFF TGTGCCGGGGACAGGGGATTGAACACTGAAGCTTTCTTT TRBJ1-1 TRBD1 TRBV30 few
CASSPGLMTGMVNTEAFF TGCGCCAGCAGCCCCGGCCTTATGACAGGGATGGTGAACACTGAAGCTTTCTTT TRBJ1-1 TRBD1 TRBV5-1 .
CASSLVRTAGYGYTF TGCGCCAGCAGCTTAGTTCGGACGGCGGGCTATGGCTACACCTTC TRBJ1-2 . TRBV5-1 .